Listed below are T cell receptor beta chains from one sample, sequenced in a study of CD8 T cells in ankylosing spondylitis. Using its own MiXCR run on the 5' RACE reads, TCRdb lists one record per CDR3 protein. The sample has more than 600,000 distinct CDR3 sequences; under 20% are singletons. Material: blood, either unsorted or a sorted T cell fraction (not recorded which). These TCRs come from a male donor with ankylosing spondylitis. The CDR3 runs from the conserved cysteine through the conserved F or W. The D gene is left open where the match is weak. Clone sizes are given selectively: once, few, many, or a class where the clone is expanded.

j_call	clone_size	v_call	d_call	cdr3_nt	cdr3_aa
TRBJ2-5	few	TRBV12-3/TRBV12-4	-	TGTGCCAGCAGCCCCCCGGACCACTCAGAGACCCAGTACTTC	CASSPPDHSETQYF
TRBJ2-5	-	TRBV7-9	TRBD2	TGTGCCAGCAGCTCCGCCGGGACTAGAGAGACCCAGTACTTC	CASSSAGTRETQYF
TRBJ1-5	few	TRBV28	TRBD1	TGTGCCAGCACCCCCGGGACAGGAGTCGGCAATCAGCCCCAGCATTTT	CASTPGTGVGNQPQHF
TRBJ1-2	many	TRBV12-3/TRBV12-4	-	TGTGCCAGCAGTCGACAGGCTGACTATGGCTACACCTTC	CASSRQADYGYTF
TRBJ2-3	few	TRBV4-3	TRBD2	TGCGCCAGCAGCCAAGAACTAGCGGGATCCACAGATACGCAGTATTTT	CASSQELAGSTDTQYF
TRBJ1-2	few	TRBV4-1	-	TGCGCCAGCAGCGATACAGGGTTTAACTATGGCTACACCTTC	CASSDTGFNYGYTF
TRBJ2-3	-	TRBV20-1	-	TGCAGTGCTAGCAGGGTGGGACTGAGCACAGATACGCAGTATTTT	CSASRVGLSTDTQYF
TRBJ2-7	-	TRBV29-1	-	TGCAGCGTGGGGGGACCGAGCTCCTACGAGCAGTACTTC	CSVGGPSSYEQYF
TRBJ2-1	few	TRBV28	-	TGTGCCAGTCGGACTGGTGCGATAATGAGCTCCTACAATGAGCAGTTCTTC	CASRTGAIMSSYNEQFF
TRBJ1-5	-	TRBV29-1	-	TGCAGCGTTGACTATCAGCCCCAGCATTTT	CSVDYQPQHF
TRBJ1-5	few	TRBV12-3/TRBV12-4	-	TGTGCCAGCAGTCCATTCACCCAGCCCCAGCATTTT	CASSPFTQPQHF
TRBJ1-1	few	TRBV20-1	-	TGCAGTGCTAGTGTAGGGGCGGGGAACACTGAAGCTTTCTTT	CSASVGAGNTEAFF
TRBJ2-3	few	TRBV27	TRBD2	TGTGCCAGCAGTTTATTTGGGACTATCACAGATACGCAGTATTTT	CASSLFGTITDTQYF
TRBJ2-6	few	TRBV28	-	TGTGCCAGCAGTCCCGACGCGTCTGGGGCCAACGTCCTGACTTTC	CASSPDASGANVLTF
TRBJ2-5	-	TRBV9	-	TGTGCCAGCAGCGCGCCTGACAGCCAAGAGACCCAGTACTTC	CASSAPDSQETQYF
TRBJ2-7	-	TRBV28	-	TGTGCCAGCAGACTAACCACAGGGATCGGCTACGAGCAGTACTTC	CASRLTTGIGYEQYF
TRBJ1-1	-	TRBV20-1	-	TGCAGTGCCCCAGGTGAGGGGTCAACTGAAGCTTTCTTT	CSAPGEGSTEAFF
TRBJ1-6	-	TRBV7-3	-	TGTGCCAGCAGCTTAGATGGACAGAGACATTCACCCCTCCACTTT	CASSLDGQRHSPLHF
TRBJ2-7	-	TRBV6-6	-	TGTGCCAGCATGGAAAGCTCCTACGAGCAGTACTTC	CASMESSYEQYF
TRBJ2-3	-	TRBV28	TRBD1	TGTGCCAGCAGTCCCCGGACAGGGGCCCTCACAGATACGCAGTATTTT	CASSPRTGALTDTQYF
TRBJ1-3	-	TRBV7-3	-	TGTGCCAGCAGCCCCCTGCCTGGAGCAGGAAACACCATATATTTT	CASSPLPGAGNTIYF
TRBJ1-2	-	TRBV7-9	-	TGTGCCAGCAGCTTAACCCACGGTAGTGGCTACACCTTC	CASSLTHGSGYTF
TRBJ2-6	few	TRBV5-5	TRBD1	TGTGCCAGCAGCTTGGTACAGGGGAAATCTGGGGCCAACGTCCTGACTTTC	CASSLVQGKSGANVLTF
TRBJ2-3	-	TRBV29-1	TRBD2	TGCAGCGTAAGGACTAGCGGGGGACTCACAGATACGCAGTATTTT	CSVRTSGGLTDTQYF
TRBJ1-1	few	TRBV7-2	-	TGTGCCAGCAGCTTAGGAAGAGGGATACAGGGAGGGGAAGCTTTCTTT	CASSLGRGIQGGEAFF
TRBJ2-1	-	TRBV9	TRBD2	TGTGCCAGCAGACCCGGCCTAGCGGACCCCATCGGGGAGCAGTTCTTC	CASRPGLADPIGEQFF
TRBJ2-5	few	TRBV5-1	-	TGCGCCAGCAGCTCGGGGGGACAAGTCAAAGAGACCCAGTACTTC	CASSSGGQVKETQYF
TRBJ2-7	few	TRBV6-5	-	TGTGCCAGCAGCAAACATTCCTACGAGCAGTACTTC	CASSKHSYEQYF
TRBJ2-3	few	TRBV12-3/TRBV12-4	-	TGTGCCAGCAGCGGACGGTCGGTTGGCACAGATACGCAGTATTTT	CASSGRSVGTDTQYF
TRBJ1-4	-	TRBV25-1	-	TGTGCCAGCGGACCACAGTTCGCCGAAAAACTGTTTTTT	CASGPQFAEKLFF
TRBJ2-7	few	TRBV12-3/TRBV12-4	TRBD1	TGTGCCAGCAGGTCGGGACAGGGGATCCACGAGCAGTACTTC	CASRSGQGIHEQYF
TRBJ2-5	-	TRBV7-3	-	TGTGCCAGCAGCTTAAATCTGGGAGAGACCCAGTACTTC	CASSLNLGETQYF
TRBJ2-5	many	TRBV29-1	TRBD2	TGCAGCGTTGAATCGTCCCCTTTTAGTAGCGGGGGATTAGGGGAGACCCAGTACTTC	CSVESSPFSSGGLGETQYF
TRBJ2-7	-	TRBV6-2/TRBV6-3	-	TGTGCCAGCAGCCTCTTGACTCCCTACGAGCAGTACTTC	CASSLLTPYEQYF
TRBJ2-2	-	TRBV11-2	-	TGTGCCAGCAGCTTAGATCCGGGGACCAACACCGGGGAGCTGTTTTTT	CASSLDPGTNTGELFF
TRBJ2-5	-	TRBV6-1	TRBD2	TGTGCCAGCAGTCGTAGCGGGGGGGGCCTTGGGGAGACCCAGTACTTC	CASSRSGGGLGETQYF
TRBJ1-2	few	TRBV7-2	TRBD1	TGTGCCAGCAGCTATACTACAGGGGGCTATGGCTACACCTTC	CASSYTTGGYGYTF
TRBJ2-7	-	TRBV5-1	-	TGCGCCAGCAGCTTGGTCCCCGCTAGCGCCTCCTACGAGCAGTACTTC	CASSLVPASASYEQYF
TRBJ2-2	-	TRBV6-2/TRBV6-3	-	TGTGCCAGCAGTTACTCCTTCCGGACCGGGGAGCTGTTTTTT	CASSYSFRTGELFF
TRBJ2-1	-	TRBV4-3	TRBD2	TGCGCCAGCAGCCAAGATGGAGGACTAGCGGGAGTCTCAAATGAGCAGTTCTTC	CASSQDGGLAGVSNEQFF
TRBJ1-1	-	TRBV29-1	TRBD1	TGCAGCGTTGCGGGAGACAGGGGACACACTCTGAACACTGAAGCTTTCTTT	CSVAGDRGHTLNTEAFF
TRBJ1-5	many	TRBV29-1	-	TGCAGCGTTTCCTTGAGTTGGGGGCCTAATCAGCCCCAGCATTTT	CSVSLSWGPNQPQHF
TRBJ2-6	-	TRBV27	TRBD2	TGTGCCAGCAGTTTTGGAGGAGGAGCGGGGGCGCGATCTGGGGCCAACGTCCTGACTTTC	CASSFGGGAGARSGANVLTF
TRBJ2-5	few	TRBV3-1	-	TGTGCCAGCAGCCAAGGTGCATTACAAGAGACCCAGTACTTC	CASSQGALQETQYF
TRBJ2-7	few	TRBV12-3/TRBV12-4	-	TGTGCCAGCAGTTTTGCGGGGTCCCGTCCCGAGCAGTACTTC	CASSFAGSRPEQYF
TRBJ2-1	many	TRBV20-1	-	TGCAGTGCTAGATTGGGGTTCCGGGACGGCAATGAGCAGTTCTTC	CSARLGFRDGNEQFF
TRBJ1-3	-	TRBV6-5	-	TGTGCCAGCAGCTCCTCCCAAGGGGGTTTCTCTGGAAACACCATATATTTT	CASSSSQGGFSGNTIYF